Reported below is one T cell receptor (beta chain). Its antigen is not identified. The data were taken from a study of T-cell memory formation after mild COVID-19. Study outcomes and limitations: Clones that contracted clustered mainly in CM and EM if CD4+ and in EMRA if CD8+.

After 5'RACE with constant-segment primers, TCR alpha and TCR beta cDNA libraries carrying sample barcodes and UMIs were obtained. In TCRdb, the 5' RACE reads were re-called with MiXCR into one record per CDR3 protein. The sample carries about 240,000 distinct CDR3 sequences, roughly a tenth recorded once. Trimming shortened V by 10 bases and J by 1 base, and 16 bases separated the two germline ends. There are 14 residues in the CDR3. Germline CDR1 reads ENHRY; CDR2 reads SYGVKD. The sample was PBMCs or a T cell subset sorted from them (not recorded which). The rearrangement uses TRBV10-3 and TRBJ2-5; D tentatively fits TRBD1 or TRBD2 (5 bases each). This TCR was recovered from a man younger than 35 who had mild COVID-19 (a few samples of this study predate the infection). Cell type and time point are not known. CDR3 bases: TGTGCCAACTCTCCATCCGGGACCCAAGAGACCCAGTACTTC. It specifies CANSPSGTQETQYF.